What follows is one TCR beta chain and its context. Its specificity is unknown. The data stem from a study of cytomegalovirus exposure and HLA in healthy donors. Looking at the study overall: Previous work identified roughly 120 million unique TCR beta sequences from 150 million to 200 million T cells.

Broader study findings: An observed cluster of highly shared sequence variants was recorded as a likely sequencing artifact.

The CDR3 is 15 amino acids. After removal of 1 base from V and 2 bases from J, the junction contained 6 bases not matched to a gene. CDR1 is SGHRS, CDR2 YFSETQ, per germline. Primers for the PCR totalled 60 Vbeta and 13 Jbeta. Assay: immunoSEQ multiplex PCR; the TCRdb copy retains only in-frame clones and omits some. The sample has approximately 140,000 clones, around four fifths seen once. The receptor was derived from a young man in good health and CMV-seronegative. The V gene is TRBV5-1, the J gene TRBJ2-7, with 7 bases aligning to TRBD1. The sample taken for sequencing was PBMCs. Here the CDR3 reads CASSLRLGQTYEQYF. The CDR3, as DNA: TGCGCCAGCAGCTTGAGGTTGGGACAGACCTACGAGCAGTACTTC.